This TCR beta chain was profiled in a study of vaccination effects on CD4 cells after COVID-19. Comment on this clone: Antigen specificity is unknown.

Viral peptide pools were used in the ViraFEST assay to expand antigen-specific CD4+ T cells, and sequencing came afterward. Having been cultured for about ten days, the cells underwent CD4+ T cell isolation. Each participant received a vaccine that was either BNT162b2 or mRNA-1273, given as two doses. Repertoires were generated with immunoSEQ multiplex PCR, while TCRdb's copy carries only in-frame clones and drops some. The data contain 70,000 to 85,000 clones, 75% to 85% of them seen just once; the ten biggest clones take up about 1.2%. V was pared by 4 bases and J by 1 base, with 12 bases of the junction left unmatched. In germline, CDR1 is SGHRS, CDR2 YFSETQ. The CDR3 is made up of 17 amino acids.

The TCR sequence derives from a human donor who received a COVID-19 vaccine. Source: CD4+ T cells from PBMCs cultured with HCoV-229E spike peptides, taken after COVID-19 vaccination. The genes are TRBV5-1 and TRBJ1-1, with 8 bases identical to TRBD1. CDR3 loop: CASSLAGPGGANTEAFF. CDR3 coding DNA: TGCGCCAGCAGCCTGGCGGGGCCAGGGGGCGCGAACACTGAAGCTTTCTTT. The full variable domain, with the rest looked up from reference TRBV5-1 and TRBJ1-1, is KAGVTQTPRYLIKTRGQQVTLSCSPISGHRSVSWYQQTPGQGLQFLFEYFSETQRNKGNFPGRFSGRQFSNSRSEMNVSTLELGDSALYLCASSLAGPGGANTEAFFGQGTRLTVV.